This paragraph reports one TCR beta chain. This record comes from a study of blood T cells in healthy people across ages. Study-wide context: Roughly one uniquely barcoded beta molecule per two T cells was captured.

Through a sample-barcoded 5' primer and a J-beta primer mix, a second PCR was run for roughly 7 to 12 cycles. TCRdb used MiXCR to reprocess the 5' RACE reads, holding one entry per CDR3 protein. The repertoire holds 980,000 or so distinct CDR3 sequences, with roughly 48% as singletons. Every donor gave ten milliliters of peripheral blood. Germline CDR1 and CDR2: DFQATT and SNEGSKA (reference sequence). V trimming: 5 bases; J trimming: 7 bases; junction bases outside the gene matches: 8. This CDR3 comprises 14 residues. This chain joins TRBV20-1 and TRBJ2-7; 13 positions agree with TRBD2. The receptor was derived from a man aged 25 to 40 in good health. Material: blood. The CDR3 protein is CSAVTSGGYNEQYF. CDR3 DNA sequence: TGCAGTGCTGTGACTAGCGGGGGGTACAATGAGCAGTACTTC.